This T cell receptor (beta chain) was recovered during a study of T-cell memory formation after mild COVID-19. Study overall: For the most part, TCR clusters were specific to one donor.

Study-wide points: The main location of contracting CD4+ clones was CM and EM, and that of contracting CD8+ clones was EMRA. Clones that contracted from day 15 to 85 were balanced CD4/CD8, while later expanders leaned CD4+.

V lost 2 bases to trimming and J lost 4 bases; unmatched junction nucleotides: 8. The germline V gene encodes CDR1 SGHVS and CDR2 FNYEAQ. The CDR3 length is 17 residues. 5'RACE, which relied on constant-segment primers, yielded TCR alpha and TCR beta cDNA libraries carrying sample barcodes and UMIs. MiXCR was run by TCRdb on the 5' RACE reads, yielding one entry per CDR3 protein. Of about 270,000 distinct CDR3 sequences in the sample, roughly 18% were seen once. A remark on this clonotype: The antigen remains unidentified.

The chain combines TRBV7-6 with TRBJ2-1; TRBD2 aligns across 10 bases. The TCR comes from a man between 18 and 29 years old who had mild COVID-19 (a few samples of this study predate the infection). Cell type and time point are not known. Sequenced input: PBMCs or a T cell subset sorted from them (not recorded which). The CDR3 bases are TGTGCCAGCAGCTTAAGTATTAGCGGGGGGCCTTACAATGAGCAGTTCTTC. This translates into CASSLSISGGPYNEQFF.